This TCR beta chain was sequenced in a study of shared clonotypes between healthy human individuals. Sequencing was performed with immunoSEQ multiplex PCR; in TCRdb, only in-frame clones are kept and a portion is missing. The data contain 2 million to 3 million clones, approximately 93% of them singletons. The TCR sequence derives from a man between 18 and 29 years old in good health. Some clones in this sample may be carry-over from other donors' samples. The sample taken for sequencing was naive CD4+ T cells from PBMCs. Subset described: CD45RA+ positively selected.

As DNA, the CDR3 is TGTGCCAGCAGCTTCGGACAGGAATACGAGCAGTACTTC. Translated, it gives CASSFGQEYEQYF. This chain connects TRBV5-6 to TRBJ2-7; TRBD1 matches 7 bases. V was pared by 2 bases and J by 4 bases, with 3 bases of the junction left unmatched. The CDR3 sequence is 13 residues long. Germline V gives CDR1 SGHDT, CDR2 YYEEEE.